The 23 T cell receptor beta chains listed next were all sequenced from one sample in a study of CD8 T cells in ankylosing spondylitis. TCRdb passed the 5' RACE reads through MiXCR, listing each CDR3 protein once. The table has 150,000 to 200,000 distinct CDR3 sequences, around 13% seen once. Sequenced material: blood, either unsorted or a sorted T cell fraction (not recorded which). These TCRs come from a female donor with ankylosing spondylitis or in good health (not recorded which).

This clonotype occurred many times. The V call is TRBV10-3, the J call TRBJ2-7, with 11 bases that match TRBD2. J gave up 1 base and V 3 bases, and 8 bases lay outside the gene matches. The CDR3 is made up of 17 amino acids. Germline CDR1 reads ENHRY; CDR2 reads SYGVKD. CDR3 sequence: CAISDPPGTSGSYEQYF. For the CDR3, the DNA is TGTGCCATCAGTGACCCCCCCGGGACTAGCGGATCCTACGAGCAGTACTTC.

This clonotype was recorded a few times. V gene TRBV5-1 combines with J gene TRBJ1-2; 9 bases fit TRBD1. CDR1 SGHRS and CDR2 YFSETQ come from the germline V gene. The CDR3 sequence is 16 residues long. Trimming at V came to 2 bases and at J to 7 bases, leaving 12 bases not matched to a gene. For the CDR3, the DNA is TGCGCCAGCAGCTTAACGGGACAGGGACTTTTCGGTGGCTACACCTTC. Protein: CASSLTGQGLFGGYTF.

This clonotype has ten or more counts. The V call is TRBV29-1, the J call TRBJ1-1; 7 bases fit TRBD1. V trimming: 5 bases; J trimming: 2 bases; junction bases outside the gene matches: 5. This CDR3 comprises 13 residues. CDR1 SQVTM and CDR2 ANQGSEA come from the germline V gene. In DNA form, the CDR3 reads TGCAGCGTTCCCGGGACAGTTAACACTGAAGCTTTCTTT. Translation gives CSVPGTVNTEAFF.

There are many counts of this clonotype. This chain joins TRBV20-1 and TRBJ2-3; D perhaps matches TRBD2 (6 bases). V lost 2 bases and J lost 4, with 10 bases in between. This CDR3 has 13 residues. CDR1 and CDR2 (germline): DFQATT, SNEGSKA (reference sequence). CDR3 amino acids: CSARRAGSDTQYF. The CDR3 DNA reads as TGCAGTGCTAGACGGGCGGGATCAGATACGCAGTATTTT.

This chain uses TRBV12-3 or TRBV12-4 with TRBJ1-4; D is unresolved. This CDR3 comprises 14 residues. Trimming cost V 7 bases and J 5 bases, with 14 bases left between them. CDR3 coding DNA: TGTGCCAGCATCGCCCGAAGGAGGAATGAAAAACTGTTTTTT. Its translation: CASIARRRNEKLFF.

This clonotype was found many times. The rearrangement links TRBV6-1 to TRBJ1-2; the match to TRBD1 covers 8 bases. The length of the CDR3 is 14 residues. Trimming removed 0 bases from V and 8 bases from J; junction bases left unmatched: 5. Germline lookup yields CDR1 MNHNS and CDR2 SASEGT. As DNA, the CDR3 is TGTGCCAGCAGTGAAGCGACAGGGGCAGGAGGCTACACCTTC. Translating it yields CASSEATGAGGYTF.

This clonotype was detected only a few times. The chain is built from TRBV11-2 and TRBJ2-5; D is tentatively TRBD1 or TRBD2 (5 bases each). CDR3 length: 13 residues. V dropped 4 bases and J dropped 5 bases, with 11 bases sitting between them. From germline, CDR1 is SGHAT and CDR2 FQNNGV. The CDR3 DNA follows: TGTGCCAGCAGCTCCGGGACGTGGGAGACCCAGTACTTC. Its protein product is CASSSGTWETQYF. The entire variable domain, with the rest obtained from reference TRBV11-2 and TRBJ2-5, is as follows: EAGVAQSPRYKIIEKRQSVAFWCNPISGHATLYWYQQILGQGPKLLIQFQNNGVVDDSQLPKDRFSAERLKGVDSTLKIQPAKLEDSAVYLCASSSGTWETQYFGPGTRLLVL.

This clonotype was detected ten times or more. The chain employs TRBV7-6 and TRBJ2-7; tentative D call: TRBD2 (6 bases). The germline V gene encodes CDR1 SGHVS and CDR2 FNYEAQ. This CDR3 contains 18 residues. V dropped 1 base and J dropped 3 bases, with 22 bases sitting between them. CDR3 sequence reads: CASSLVPPSAEVFYEQYF. The CDR3 DNA sequence: TGTGCCAGCAGCTTAGTACCCCCTAGCGCCGAGGTCTTCTACGAGCAGTACTTC.

V usage is TRBV5-1 and J usage is TRBJ2-3; TRBD1 matches at 7 bases. The CDR3 sequence is 14 residues long. The trim removed 4 bases at V and 2 bases at J, leaving 4 bases unmatched. CDR1 and CDR2 from the germline V gene are SGHRS and YFSETQ. The CDR3 DNA follows: TGCGCCAGCAGCCAGGGACAGCCCACAGATACGCAGTATTTT. This gives the protein CASSQGQPTDTQYF.

The rearrangement joins TRBV10-3 to TRBJ2-5, with 9 nucleotides matching TRBD2. With 6 bases clipped from V and 2 bases from J, the junction kept 4 bases outside the gene matches. CDR1 is ENHRY, CDR2 SYGVKD, per germline. This CDR3 is built from 14 residues. CDR3 amino acids: CAIRPTSGQETQYF. DNA for the CDR3: TGTGCCATCAGACCGACTAGCGGACAAGAGACCCAGTACTTC.

At least ten counts were recorded for this clonotype. This chain uses TRBV5-6 with TRBJ2-3, with D hard to call. The CDR3 runs to 13 residues. Trimming took off 4 bases at V and 4 bases at J, with 10 bases between the two ends. Germline CDR1 and CDR2: SGHDT and YYEEEE. The CDR3 DNA follows: TGTGCCAGCAGCCACCTCGGGCCAGATACGCAGTATTTT. Encoded protein: CASSHLGPDTQYF. Complete variable domain (other parts from reference TRBV5-6 and TRBJ2-3): DAGVTQSPTHLIKTRGQQVTLRCSPKSGHDTVSWYQQALGQGPQFIFQYYEEEERQRGNFPDRFSGHQFPNYSSELNVNALLLGDSALYLCASSHLGPDTQYFGPGTRLTVL.

This clonotype was detected ten times or more. This sequence joins TRBV29-1 and TRBJ2-7, with D unclear. Germline V gene data show CDR1 as SQVTM and CDR2 as ANQGSEA. The CDR3 has 12 residues. Trimming removed 0 bases from V and 2 bases from J, with 5 bases in between. The CDR3 DNA reads as TGCAGCGTTGAAGACAGTCCCTACGAGCAGTACTTC. As protein: CSVEDSPYEQYF.

This clonotype occurred a few times. The J gene is TRBJ2-2, the V gene TRBV15; TRBD2 might be the D (7 bases). V was clipped by 1 base and J by 5 bases, with 17 bases between them. Per the germline V gene, CDR1 is LNHNV and CDR2 is YYDKDF (reference sequence). CDR3 size: 17 residues. The CDR3 DNA sequence: TGTGCCACCAGCAGAGTGGGGGGGCGGGGAGGGACCGGGGAGCTGTTTTTT. Translation: CATSRVGGRGGTGELFF.

The chain combines TRBV7-2 with TRBJ1-5, with unresolved D. Trimming left V 1 base short and J 5 bases short, with 9 bases between. Germline assignment: CDR1 SGHTA and CDR2 FQGNSA. This CDR3 region has 14 residues. CDR3 residues: CASSLVTTDQPQHF. The DNA for the CDR3 is TGTGCCAGCAGCTTAGTTACAACCGATCAGCCCCAGCATTTT.

The V and J genes are TRBV9 and TRBJ2-5, with 9 bases fitting TRBD1. Trimming took 3 bases from V and 2 from J; bases not matched to a gene: 11. Germline V gene lookup returns CDR1 SGDLS and CDR2 YYNGEE. The length of the CDR3 is 17 residues. CDR3 in amino acids: CASSAFLTGGGQETQYF. CDR3 nucleotides: TGTGCCAGCAGCGCTTTCCTGACAGGGGGGGGACAAGAGACCCAGTACTTC. Complete variable domain (other parts from reference TRBV9 and TRBJ2-5): DSGVTQTPKHLITATGQRVTLRCSPRSGDLSVYWYQQSLDQGLQFLIQYYNGEERAKGNILERFSAQQFPDLHSELNLSSLELGDSALYFCASSAFLTGGGQETQYFGPGTRLLVL.

This clonotype has ten or more counts. This chain links TRBV7-2 with TRBJ1-6; D gene uncertain. CDR3 length: 15 amino acids. V shed 1 base and J shed 7 bases, with 11 bases lying between them. CDR1 and CDR2 from the germline V gene are SGHTA and FQGNSA. CDR3 amino acids: CASSLGPHMNSPLHF. The CDR3 DNA reads as TGTGCCAGCAGCTTAGGTCCTCACATGAATTCACCCCTCCACTTT.

In its sample, this clonotype was seen a few times. This chain links TRBV7-2 with TRBJ2-1; TRBD2 agrees at 11 bases. The CDR3 length is 16 residues. The germline gives CDR1 SGHTA, CDR2 FQGNSA. Trimming took 5 bases from V and 5 from J; bases not matched to a gene: 8. CDR3 nucleotides: TGTGCCAGCAGCCTACTAGCGGGAGCTGGCCACAATGAGCAGTTCTTC. Translation: CASSLLAGAGHNEQFF.

Points on this clonotype: A much larger clone sits a single nucleotide away, making a read error possible. V gene TRBV7-2 combines with J gene TRBJ1-5; TRBD1 matches at 8 bases. The length of the CDR3 is 14 residues. The J segment lost 3 bases and the V segment lost 10 bases, leaving 8 bases of the junction unmatched. CDR1 SGHTA and CDR2 FQGNSA come from the germline V gene. Written as DNA, the CDR3 is TGTGCCAACAGACTGACAGGGGTCAATCAGCCCCAGCATTTT. Translated, it gives CANRLTGVNQPQHF.

With regard to this clonotype: The junction does not match germline at one end; this may be a read error. V usage is TRBV19 and J usage is TRBJ1-2; D is unclear. Looked up from germline, CDR1 is LNHDA and CDR2 is SQIVND (reference sequence). The CDR3 loop spans 15 amino acids. CDR3 protein: CASSYSGDTNYGYTF. Here the CDR3 DNA reads TGTGCCAGTAGTTACTCAGGAGATACTAACTATGGCTACACTTTC.

This clonotype appeared many times. The V call is TRBV5-5, the J call TRBJ1-2; D call uncertain. The CDR3 loop spans 13 amino acids. The germline V gene encodes CDR1 SGHKS and CDR2 YYEKEE (reference sequence). V lost 1 base to trimming and J lost 10 bases, with 14 bases between them. The CDR3, as DNA: TGTGCCAGCAGCTTGAAGGTCAACGGCGACTACACCTTC. It codes for CASSLKVNGDYTF.

This clonotype was counted at least ten times. The V gene is TRBV6-5, the J gene TRBJ2-7, with TRBD1 as a possible D gene (6 bases). Germline V gene data show CDR1 as MNHEY and CDR2 as SVGAGI. The CDR3 contains 15 residues. Between the trimmed V and J ends, which lost 2 bases and 1 base, there was a span of 12 bases. CDR3 in DNA: TGTGCCAGCAGTTACGACTGGACAGCTTCCTACGAGCAGTACTTC. The encoded protein is CASSYDWTASYEQYF.

This clonotype was seen at least ten times. The chain carries TRBV27 and TRBJ2-3; D is ambiguous. CDR1 MNHEY and CDR2 SMNVEV come from the germline V gene (reference sequence). The germline V and J ends were trimmed by 3 bases and 2 bases, with 18 bases remaining between them. This CDR3 is built from 17 residues. The CDR3 region has the DNA TGTGCCAGCAGTTTGTTTATCCCCACTTCGATCACAGATACGCAGTATTTT. Protein product: CASSLFIPTSITDTQYF.

This clonotype came up many times. The V and J genes are TRBV12-3 or TRBV12-4 and TRBJ2-7; tentatively, D is TRBD1 (6 bases). This CDR3 contains 15 residues. V gave up 4 bases and J gave up 3 bases, with 16 bases separating them. The CDR3 loop is CASSSDSFQFYEQYF. CDR3 in DNA: TGTGCCAGCAGTTCGGACAGCTTTCAATTCTACGAGCAGTACTTC.